This T cell receptor beta chain stems from a study of T cell repertoires in cytomegalovirus infection. Details on this clonotype: The antigen is unknown.

Germline CDR1 reads SGHDN; CDR2 reads FVKESK. The CDR3 sequence is 17 residues long. Germline trimming cut 3 bases from V and 9 bases from J; bases unmatched to any gene: 10. TCRdb re-called the reads through MiXCR, storing one row per CDR3 protein. The table shows approximately 390,000 distinct CDR3 sequences, with roughly 34% occurring only once. The material sequenced was cultured PBMCs, taken from culture after CMV antigen stimulation. The V and J genes are TRBV14 and TRBJ2-1, with 14 bases fitting TRBD2. This clonotype was obtained from a human donor in good health (CMV status not recorded). Some clones in this sample may be carry-over from other donors' samples. CDR3 bases: TGTGCCAGCAGCCATAAAACCGGGACTAGCGGGAGTGGTGAGCAGTTCTTC. Protein: CASSHKTGTSGSGEQFF. Drawing the rest from reference TRBV14 and TRBJ2-1, the complete variable domain is EAGVTQFPSHSVIEKGQTVTLRCDPISGHDNLYWYRRVMGKEIKFLLHFVKESKQDESGMPNNRFLAERTGGTYSTLKVQPAELEDSGVYFCASSHKTGTSGSGEQFFGPGTRLTVL.